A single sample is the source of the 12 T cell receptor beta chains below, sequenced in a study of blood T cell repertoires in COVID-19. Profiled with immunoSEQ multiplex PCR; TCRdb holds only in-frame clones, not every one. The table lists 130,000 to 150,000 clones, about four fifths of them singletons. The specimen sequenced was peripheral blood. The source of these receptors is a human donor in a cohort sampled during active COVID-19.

This chain's CDR3 is CASSSRGQANGTSGTEQFF. CDR3 nucleotide sequence: TGTGCCAGCAGCTCCCGAGGTCAGGCGAACGGGACTAGCGGGACCGAGCAGTTCTTC. This chain links TRBV7-8 with TRBJ2-1, with TRBD2 identical over 13 bases. The CDR3 length is 19 residues. CDR1 SGHVS and CDR2 FQNEAQ come from the germline V gene. V lost 4 bases and J lost 10; bases outside the gene matches: 19.

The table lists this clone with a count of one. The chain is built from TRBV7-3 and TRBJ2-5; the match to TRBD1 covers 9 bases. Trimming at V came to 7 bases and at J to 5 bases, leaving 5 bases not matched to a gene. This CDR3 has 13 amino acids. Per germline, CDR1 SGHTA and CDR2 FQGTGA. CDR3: CASKEQGAETQYF. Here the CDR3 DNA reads TGTGCCAGCAAAGAACAGGGGGCCGAGACCCAGTACTTC.

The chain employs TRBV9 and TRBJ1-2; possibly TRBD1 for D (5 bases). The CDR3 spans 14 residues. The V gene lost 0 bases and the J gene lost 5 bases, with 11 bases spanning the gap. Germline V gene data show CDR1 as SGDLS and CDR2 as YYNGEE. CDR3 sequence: CASSVAPGVYGYTF. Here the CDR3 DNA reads TGTGCCAGCAGCGTAGCTCCGGGGGTGTATGGCTACACCTTC.

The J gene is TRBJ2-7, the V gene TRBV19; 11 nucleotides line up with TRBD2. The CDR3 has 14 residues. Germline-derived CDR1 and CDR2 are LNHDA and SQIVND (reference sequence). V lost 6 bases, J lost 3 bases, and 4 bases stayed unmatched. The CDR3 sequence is CASRAGTSGYEQYF. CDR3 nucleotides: TGTGCCAGTAGGGCCGGGACTAGCGGCTACGAGCAGTACTTC.

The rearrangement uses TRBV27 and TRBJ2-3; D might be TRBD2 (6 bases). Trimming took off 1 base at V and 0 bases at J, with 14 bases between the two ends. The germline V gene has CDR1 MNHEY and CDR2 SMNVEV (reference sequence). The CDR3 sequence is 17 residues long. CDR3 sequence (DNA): TGTGCCAGCAGTTTATATGCTAGCGCAACTAGCACAGATACGCAGTATTTT. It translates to CASSLYASATSTDTQYF.

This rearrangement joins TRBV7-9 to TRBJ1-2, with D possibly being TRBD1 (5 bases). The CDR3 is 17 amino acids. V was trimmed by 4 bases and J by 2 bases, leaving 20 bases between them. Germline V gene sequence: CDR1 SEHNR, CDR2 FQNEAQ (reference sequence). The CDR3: CASSSLGGETMNYGYTF. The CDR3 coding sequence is TGTGCCAGCAGCTCCCTTGGGGGGGAAACTATGAACTATGGCTACACCTTC. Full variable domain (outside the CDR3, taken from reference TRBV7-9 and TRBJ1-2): DTGVSQNPRHKITKRGQNVTFRCDPISEHNRLYWYRQTLGQGPEFLTYFQNEAQLEKSRLLSDRFSAERPKGSFSTLEIQRTEQGDSAMYLCASSSLGGETMNYGYTFGSGTRLTVV.

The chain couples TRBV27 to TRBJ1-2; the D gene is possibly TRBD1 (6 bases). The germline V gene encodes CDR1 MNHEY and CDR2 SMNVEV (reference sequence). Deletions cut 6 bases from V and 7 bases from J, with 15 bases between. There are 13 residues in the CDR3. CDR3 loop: CASRVGGGRGYTF. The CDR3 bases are TGTGCCAGCAGGGTAGGGGGGGGTCGTGGCTACACCTTC.

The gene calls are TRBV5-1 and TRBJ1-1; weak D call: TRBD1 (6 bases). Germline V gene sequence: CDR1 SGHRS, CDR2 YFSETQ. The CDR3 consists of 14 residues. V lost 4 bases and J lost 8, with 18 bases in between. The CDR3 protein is CASSAGALALEAFF. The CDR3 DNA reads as TGCGCCAGCAGCGCGGGGGCTTTGGCCCTCGAAGCTTTCTTT. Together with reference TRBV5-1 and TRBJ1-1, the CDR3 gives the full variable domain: KAGVTQTPRYLIKTRGQQVTLSCSPISGHRSVSWYQQTPGQGLQFLFEYFSETQRNKGNFPGRFSGRQFSNSRSEMNVSTLELGDSALYLCASSAGALALEAFFGQGTRLTVV.

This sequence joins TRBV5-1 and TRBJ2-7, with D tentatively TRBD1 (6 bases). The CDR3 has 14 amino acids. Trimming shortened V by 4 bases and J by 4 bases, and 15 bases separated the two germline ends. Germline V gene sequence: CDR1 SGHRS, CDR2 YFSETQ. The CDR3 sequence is CASSKSTGYYEQYF. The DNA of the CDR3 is TGCGCCAGCAGCAAATCCACAGGGTATTACGAGCAGTACTTC.

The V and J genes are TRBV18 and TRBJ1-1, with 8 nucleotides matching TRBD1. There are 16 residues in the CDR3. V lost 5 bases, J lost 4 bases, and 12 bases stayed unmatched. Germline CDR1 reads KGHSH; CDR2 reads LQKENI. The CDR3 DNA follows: TGTGCCAGCTCATCGAAACAGACAGGGGTGGGCACTGAAGCTTTCTTT. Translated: CASSSKQTGVGTEAFF.

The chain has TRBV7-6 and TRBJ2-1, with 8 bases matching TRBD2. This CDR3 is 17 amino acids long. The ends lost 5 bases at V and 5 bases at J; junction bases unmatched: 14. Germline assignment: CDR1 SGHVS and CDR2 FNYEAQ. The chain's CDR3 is CASSVRGGGLEDNEQFF. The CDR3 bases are TGTGCCAGCAGCGTTAGGGGTGGGGGACTAGAAGACAATGAGCAGTTCTTC.

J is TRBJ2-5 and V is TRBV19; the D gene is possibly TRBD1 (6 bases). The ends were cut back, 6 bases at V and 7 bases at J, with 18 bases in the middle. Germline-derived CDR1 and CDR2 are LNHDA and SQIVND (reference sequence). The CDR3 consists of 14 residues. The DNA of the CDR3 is TGTGCCAGTAGCATCCTAGGGGGTTTTATGACCCAGTACTTC. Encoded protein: CASSILGGFMTQYF.